Listed here are 5 T cell receptor beta chains from one sample, sequenced in a study of blood T cells in healthy people across ages. The authors ran a second PCR of about 7 to 11 cycles using a sample-barcoded 5' primer and a J-beta primer mix. TCRdb re-called the 5' RACE reads with MiXCR, one entry per CDR3 protein. The table records about 780,000 distinct CDR3 sequences, more than 35% of them present only once. The material sequenced was blood. All receptors come from a man older than 75 in good health.

CDR3 sequence (DNA): TGTGCCACCAGCAGGGCCGGGACAGGGGTCTACGAGCAGTACTTC. Amino acids: CATSRAGTGVYEQYF. The V call is TRBV15, the J call TRBJ2-7, with 10 positions matching TRBD1. V lost 3 bases and J lost 3; bases outside the gene matches: 5. Germline lookup yields CDR1 LNHNV and CDR2 YYDKDF (reference sequence). This CDR3 comprises 15 residues.

This clonotype was counted ten times or more. This chain links TRBV7-2 with TRBJ2-1; 10 nucleotides match TRBD2. CDR1 is SGHTA, CDR2 FQGNSA, per germline. The CDR3 has 16 residues. The V gene end was trimmed by 1 base and the J gene end by 4 bases; junction bases not matched to a gene: 4. CDR3 in amino acids: CASSLGSSGRYNEQFF. CDR3 coding DNA: TGTGCCAGCAGCTTAGGATCTAGCGGGAGATACAATGAGCAGTTCTTC. The whole variable domain, filled in from reference TRBV7-2 and TRBJ2-1, reads GAGVSQSPSNKVTEKGKDVELRCDPISGHTALYWYRQSLGQGLEFLIYFQGNSAPDKSGLPSDRFSAERTGGSVSTLTIQRTQQEDSAVYLCASSLGSSGRYNEQFFGPGTRLTVL.

The chain couples TRBV4-1 to TRBJ2-3; no clear D gene. V was shortened by 4 bases and J by 2 bases, with 16 bases between the two germline ends. The germline CDR1 and CDR2 sequences are MGHRA and YSYEKL. This CDR3 has 16 residues. CDR3 loop: CASSLRSGSNTDTQYF. CDR3 sequence (DNA): TGCGCCAGCAGCCTCCGCTCGGGCTCCAACACAGATACGCAGTATTTT.

The chain combines TRBV5-1 with TRBJ1-1; the D is unclear. CDR1 and CDR2 from the germline V gene are SGHRS and YFSETQ. The V and J ends lost 5 bases and 8 bases respectively, with 19 bases between them. The CDR3 is made up of 14 amino acids. In DNA form, the CDR3 reads TGCGCCAGCAGTCAGAAATCGCCCCTCGAGGAAGCTTTCTTT. This sequence encodes CASSQKSPLEEAFF.

This clonotype was observed a few times. The chain has TRBV9 and TRBJ2-7; D possibly corresponds to TRBD1 (6 bases). The CDR3 is made up of 16 amino acids. Trimming removed 3 bases from V and 1 base from J, with 17 bases in between. The germline CDR1 and CDR2 sequences are SGDLS and YYNGEE. This chain's CDR3 is CASSGEGQGRSYEQYF. The CDR3 coding sequence is TGTGCCAGCAGCGGAGAGGGGCAGGGGCGTTCCTACGAGCAGTACTTC.